This T cell receptor beta chain was identified in a study of response to subunit inactivated influenza vaccine. Broader study findings: The authors proposed limited new T cell recruitment per seasonal influenza vaccination.

Germline V CDR1 and CDR2: MDHEN, SYDVKM. V was clipped by 3 bases and J by 3 bases, with 11 bases between them. The length of the CDR3 is 14 residues. One entry per CDR3 protein, called by TCRdb with MiXCR from the RT-PCR reads. The sample records about 500,000 distinct CDR3 sequences, 16% being singletons. This clonotype was counted a single time. Its antigen is unknown. Since no conserved phenylalanine or tryptophan closes the CDR3, a read error is the likely cause. This material consisted of CD4+ T cells sorted from PBMCs, taken about 23 months after vaccination. The TCR sequence derives from a man between 45 and 75 years old who received an inactivated influenza vaccine. V usage is TRBV28 and J usage is TRBJ2-5; the D is unclear. The CDR3 loop is CASSLGSQEETQYS. CDR3 sequence (DNA): TGTGCCAGCAGTTTGGGAAGCCAAGAAGAGACCCAGTACTCC.